This T cell receptor (beta chain) is drawn from a study of OX40 agonist ivuxolimab in advanced cancers. Across the whole study: As their treatment, patients were administered ivuxolimab, an agonistic anti-OX40 (CD134) antibody.

Study-level findings and limits: Within 6 weeks, CD4+ and CD8+ blood T cells expanded clonally at 0.1 to 3.0 mg/kg.

With respect to this clone: Its antigen is as yet unknown.

This CDR3 spans 15 amino acids. V dropped 4 bases and J dropped 2 bases, with 14 bases sitting between them. The germline V gene encodes CDR1 MDHEN and CDR2 SYDVKM. TCRdb keeps only in-frame clones here, not all; method: immunoSEQ multiplex PCR. The sample holds 60,000 to 70,000 clones, nearly 90% seen once. This clonotype was obtained from an adult with an advanced solid tumor such as melanoma, head and neck, liver or kidney cancer. Sample: CD4+ or CD8+ T cells sorted from blood, taken in a trial of the OX40 agonist ivuxolimab. The chain recombines TRBV28 with TRBJ1-1; possibly TRBD1 for D (5 bases). The CDR3 DNA sequence: TGTGCCAGCAGTTCGCGGGGGGGAAGTAACACTGAAGCTTTCTTT. This encodes CASSSRGGSNTEAFF.